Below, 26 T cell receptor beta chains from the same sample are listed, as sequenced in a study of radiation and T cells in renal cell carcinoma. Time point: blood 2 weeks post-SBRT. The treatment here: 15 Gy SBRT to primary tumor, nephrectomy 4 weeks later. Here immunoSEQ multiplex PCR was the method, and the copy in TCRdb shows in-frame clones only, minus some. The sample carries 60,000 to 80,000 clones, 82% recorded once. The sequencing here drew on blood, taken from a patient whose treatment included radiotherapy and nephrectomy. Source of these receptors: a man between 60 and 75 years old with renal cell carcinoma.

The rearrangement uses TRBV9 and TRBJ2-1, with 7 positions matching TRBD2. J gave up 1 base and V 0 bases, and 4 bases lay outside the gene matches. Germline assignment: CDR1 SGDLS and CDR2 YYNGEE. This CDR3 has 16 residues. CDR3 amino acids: CASSVVSSGSYNEQFF. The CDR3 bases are TGTGCCAGCAGCGTAGTATCTAGCGGATCCTACAATGAGCAGTTCTTC.

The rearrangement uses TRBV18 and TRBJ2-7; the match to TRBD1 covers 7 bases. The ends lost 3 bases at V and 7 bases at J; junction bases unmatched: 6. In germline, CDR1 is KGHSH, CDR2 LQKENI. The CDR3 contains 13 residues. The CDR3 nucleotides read TGTGCCAGCTCACCGACAGGGCCGGGAGAGCAGTACTTC. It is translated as CASSPTGPGEQYF.

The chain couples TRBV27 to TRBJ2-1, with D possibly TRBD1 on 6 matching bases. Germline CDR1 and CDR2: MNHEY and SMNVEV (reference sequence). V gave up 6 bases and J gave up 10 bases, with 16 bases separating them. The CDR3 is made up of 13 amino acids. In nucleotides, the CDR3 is TGTGCCAGCAGCCTTATCGGACAGCAAGAGCAGTTCTTC. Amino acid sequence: CASSLIGQQEQFF.

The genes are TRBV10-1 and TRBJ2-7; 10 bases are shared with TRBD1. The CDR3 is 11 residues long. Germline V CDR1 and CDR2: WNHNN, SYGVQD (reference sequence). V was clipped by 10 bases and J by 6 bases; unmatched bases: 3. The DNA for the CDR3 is TGCGCCACCGACAGGGGGCGCGAGCAGTACTTC. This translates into CATDRGREQYF.

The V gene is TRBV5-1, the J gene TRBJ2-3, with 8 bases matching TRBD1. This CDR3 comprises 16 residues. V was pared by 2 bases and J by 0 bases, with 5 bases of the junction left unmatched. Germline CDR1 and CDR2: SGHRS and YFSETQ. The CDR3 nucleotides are TGCGCCAGCAGCTTTCCGACAGGGGTGAGCACAGATACGCAGTATTTT. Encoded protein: CASSFPTGVSTDTQYF. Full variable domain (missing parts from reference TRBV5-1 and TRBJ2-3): KAGVTQTPRYLIKTRGQQVTLSCSPISGHRSVSWYQQTPGQGLQFLFEYFSETQRNKGNFPGRFSGRQFSNSRSEMNVSTLELGDSALYLCASSFPTGVSTDTQYFGPGTRLTVL.

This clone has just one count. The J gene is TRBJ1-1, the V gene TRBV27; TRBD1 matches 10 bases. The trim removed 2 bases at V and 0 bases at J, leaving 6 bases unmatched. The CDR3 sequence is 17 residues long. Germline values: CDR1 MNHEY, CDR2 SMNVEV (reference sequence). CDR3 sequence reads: CASSLDRGRDMNTEAFF. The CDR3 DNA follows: TGTGCCAGCAGTTTAGACAGGGGGCGGGATATGAACACTGAAGCTTTCTTT.

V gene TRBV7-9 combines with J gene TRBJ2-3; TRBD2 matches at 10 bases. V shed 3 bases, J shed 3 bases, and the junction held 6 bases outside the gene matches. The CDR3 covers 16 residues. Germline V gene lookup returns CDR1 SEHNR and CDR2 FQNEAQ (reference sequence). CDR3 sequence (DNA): TGTGCCAGCAGCTTTCAAGCGGGAGGGACGACAGATACGCAGTATTTT. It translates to CASSFQAGGTTDTQYF.

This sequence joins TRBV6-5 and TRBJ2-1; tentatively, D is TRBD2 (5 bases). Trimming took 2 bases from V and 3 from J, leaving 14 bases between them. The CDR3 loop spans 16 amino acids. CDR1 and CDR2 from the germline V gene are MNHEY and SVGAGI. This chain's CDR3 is CASSYTFSGDYNEQFF. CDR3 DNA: TGTGCCAGCAGTTACACGTTCAGCGGAGACTACAATGAGCAGTTCTTC.

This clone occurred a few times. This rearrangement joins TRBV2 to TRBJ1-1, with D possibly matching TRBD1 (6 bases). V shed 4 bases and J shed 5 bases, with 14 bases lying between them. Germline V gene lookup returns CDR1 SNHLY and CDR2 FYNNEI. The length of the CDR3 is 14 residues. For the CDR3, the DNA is TGTGCCAGCAGTGCCGACAGGCGTTTGACTGAAGCTTTCTTT. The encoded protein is CASSADRRLTEAFF.

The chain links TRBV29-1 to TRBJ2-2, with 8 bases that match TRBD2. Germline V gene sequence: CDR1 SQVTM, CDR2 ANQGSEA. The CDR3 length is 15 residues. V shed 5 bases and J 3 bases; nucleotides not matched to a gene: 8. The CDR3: CSVTGSGTYTGELFF. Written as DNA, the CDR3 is TGCAGCGTTACGGGTAGCGGGACGTACACCGGGGAGCTGTTTTTT.

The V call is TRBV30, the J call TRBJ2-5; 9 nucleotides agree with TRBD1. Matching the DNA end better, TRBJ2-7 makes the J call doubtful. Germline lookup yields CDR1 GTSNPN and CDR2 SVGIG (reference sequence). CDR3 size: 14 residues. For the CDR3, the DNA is TGTGCCTGGAGTCGGTACAGGGGGCTAGACGAGCAGTACTTC. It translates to CAWSRYRGLDEQYF.

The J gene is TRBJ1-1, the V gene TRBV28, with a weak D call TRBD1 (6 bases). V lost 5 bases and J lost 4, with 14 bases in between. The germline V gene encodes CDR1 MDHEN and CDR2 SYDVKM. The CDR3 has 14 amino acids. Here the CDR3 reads CASSTGQRPTEAFF. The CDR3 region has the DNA TGTGCCAGCAGTACGGGACAACGGCCCACTGAAGCTTTCTTT.

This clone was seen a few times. The CDR3 bases are TGCGCCAGCAGCTTGGACGGGGGAGGGACATACGAGCAGTACTTC. As protein: CASSLDGGGTYEQYF. This rearrangement joins TRBV5-1 to TRBJ2-7; the D gene is possibly TRBD2 (7 bases). CDR3 length: 15 residues. The germline CDR1 and CDR2 sequences are SGHRS and YFSETQ. The V and J ends lost 0 bases and 4 bases respectively, with 14 bases between them.

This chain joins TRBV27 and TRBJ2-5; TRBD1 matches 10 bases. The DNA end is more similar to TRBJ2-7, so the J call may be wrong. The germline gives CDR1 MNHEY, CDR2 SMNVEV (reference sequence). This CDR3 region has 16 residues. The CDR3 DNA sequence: TGTGCCAGCAGTTTAAGGACAGGGGGAATATCCTACGAGCAGTACTTC. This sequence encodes CASSLRTGGISYEQYF.

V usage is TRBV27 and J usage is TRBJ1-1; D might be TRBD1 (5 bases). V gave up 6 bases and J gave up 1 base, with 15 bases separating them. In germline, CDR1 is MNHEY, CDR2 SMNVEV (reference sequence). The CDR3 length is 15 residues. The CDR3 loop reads CASSIHRRPNTEAFF. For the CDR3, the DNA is TGTGCCAGCAGCATCCACAGGAGACCGAACACTGAAGCTTTCTTT.

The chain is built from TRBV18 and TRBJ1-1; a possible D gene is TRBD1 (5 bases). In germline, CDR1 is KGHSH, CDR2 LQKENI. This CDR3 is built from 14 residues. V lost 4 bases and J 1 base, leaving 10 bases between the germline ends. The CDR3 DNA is TGTGCCAGCTCACTCGGGACGGGGAACACTGAAGCTTTCTTT. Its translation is CASSLGTGNTEAFF. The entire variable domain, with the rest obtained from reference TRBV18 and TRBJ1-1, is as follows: NAGVMQNPRHLVRRRGQEARLRCSPMKGHSHVYWYRQLPEEGLKFMVYLQKENIIDESGMPKERFSAEFPKEGPSILRIQQVVRGDSAAYFCASSLGTGNTEAFFGQGTRLTVV.

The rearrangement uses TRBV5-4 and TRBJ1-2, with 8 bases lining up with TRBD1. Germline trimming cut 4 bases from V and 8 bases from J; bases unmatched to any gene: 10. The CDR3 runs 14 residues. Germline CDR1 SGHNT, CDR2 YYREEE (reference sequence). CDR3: CASSPGQGNAGYTF. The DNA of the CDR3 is TGTGCCAGCAGCCCTGGACAGGGCAATGCGGGCTACACCTTC.

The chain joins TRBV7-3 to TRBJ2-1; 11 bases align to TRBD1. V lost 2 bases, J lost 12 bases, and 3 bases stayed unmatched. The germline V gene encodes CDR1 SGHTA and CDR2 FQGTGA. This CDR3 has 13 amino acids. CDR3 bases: TGTGCCAGCAGCTTACGGACAGGGGGCGGGCAGTTCTTC. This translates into CASSLRTGGGQFF.

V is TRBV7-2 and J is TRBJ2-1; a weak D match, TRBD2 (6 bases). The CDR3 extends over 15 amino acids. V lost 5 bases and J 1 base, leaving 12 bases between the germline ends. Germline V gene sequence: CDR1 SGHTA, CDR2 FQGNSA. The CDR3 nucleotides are TGTGCCAGCAGCCCGGGCGGGATGTCCTACAATGAGCAGTTCTTC. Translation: CASSPGGMSYNEQFF.

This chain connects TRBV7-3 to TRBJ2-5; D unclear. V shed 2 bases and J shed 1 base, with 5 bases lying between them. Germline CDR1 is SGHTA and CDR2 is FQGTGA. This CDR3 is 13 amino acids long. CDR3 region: CASSLVPQETQYF. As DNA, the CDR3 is TGTGCCAGCAGCTTAGTCCCCCAAGAGACCCAGTACTTC.

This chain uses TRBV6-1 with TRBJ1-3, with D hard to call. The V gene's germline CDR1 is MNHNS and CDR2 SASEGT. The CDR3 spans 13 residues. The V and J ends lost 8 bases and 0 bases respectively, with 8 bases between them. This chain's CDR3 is CASGMTSGNTIYF. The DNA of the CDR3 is TGTGCCAGCGGTATGACCTCTGGAAACACCATATATTTT.

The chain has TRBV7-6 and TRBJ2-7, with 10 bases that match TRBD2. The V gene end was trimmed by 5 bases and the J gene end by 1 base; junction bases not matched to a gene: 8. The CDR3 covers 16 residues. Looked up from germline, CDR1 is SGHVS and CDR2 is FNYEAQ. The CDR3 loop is CASSLRTSGYSYEQYF. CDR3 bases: TGTGCCAGCAGCCTCCGGACTAGCGGCTATTCCTACGAGCAGTACTTC.

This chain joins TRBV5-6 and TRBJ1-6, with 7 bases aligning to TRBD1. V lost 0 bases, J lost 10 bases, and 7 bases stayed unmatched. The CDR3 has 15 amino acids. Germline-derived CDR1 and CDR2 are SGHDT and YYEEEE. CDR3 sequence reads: CASSLEQGINSPLHF. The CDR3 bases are TGTGCCAGCAGCTTGGAACAGGGGATAAACTCACCCCTCCACTTT. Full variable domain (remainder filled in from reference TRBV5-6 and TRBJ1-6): DAGVTQSPTHLIKTRGQQVTLRCSPKSGHDTVSWYQQALGQGPQFIFQYYEEEERQRGNFPDRFSGHQFPNYSSELNVNALLLGDSALYLCASSLEQGINSPLHFGNGTRLTVT.

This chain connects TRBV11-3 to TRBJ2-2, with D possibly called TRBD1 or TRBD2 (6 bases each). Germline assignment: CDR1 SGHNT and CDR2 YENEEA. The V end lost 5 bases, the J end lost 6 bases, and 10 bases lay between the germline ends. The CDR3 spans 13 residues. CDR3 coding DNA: TGTGCCAGCAGCCCCCGGGGGCCCGGGGAGCTGTTTTTT. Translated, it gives CASSPRGPGELFF. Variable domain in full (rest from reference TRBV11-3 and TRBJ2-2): EAGVVQSPRYKIIEKKQPVAFWCNPISGHNTLYWYLQNLGQGPELLIRYENEEAVDDSQLPKDRFSAERLKGVDSTLKIQPAELGDSAVYLCASSPRGPGELFFGEGSRLTVL.

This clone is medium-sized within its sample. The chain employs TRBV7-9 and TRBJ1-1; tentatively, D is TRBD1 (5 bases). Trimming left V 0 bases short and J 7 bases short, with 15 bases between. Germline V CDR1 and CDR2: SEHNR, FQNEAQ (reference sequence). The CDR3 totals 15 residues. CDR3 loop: CASSLAGGRVNEAFF. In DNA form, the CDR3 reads TGTGCCAGCAGCTTAGCGGGGGGACGCGTGAATGAAGCTTTCTTT.

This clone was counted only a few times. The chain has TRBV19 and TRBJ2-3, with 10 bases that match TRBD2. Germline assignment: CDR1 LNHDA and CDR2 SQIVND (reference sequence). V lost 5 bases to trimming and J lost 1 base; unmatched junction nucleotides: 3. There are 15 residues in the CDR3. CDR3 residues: CASSSAGGGTDTQYF. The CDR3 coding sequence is TGTGCCAGTAGTTCAGCGGGAGGGGGCACAGATACGCAGTATTTT.